This is a list of T cell receptor beta chains from one sample in a study of blood T cell repertoires in COVID-19. The method was immunoSEQ multiplex PCR; TCRdb's version includes in-frame clones alone and lacks a portion of them. The table includes about 180,000 clones, 80% to 90% detected once. What was sequenced was peripheral blood. These receptor sequences come from a man aged 50 to 59 with active or convalescent COVID-19. Both conserved end residues are trimmed from each CDR3. The size entry is marked missing in some rows and otherwise reads once, few, many or a size class.

clone_size: .
v_call: TRBV19
j_call: TRBJ2-3
cdr3_aa: ASSIRGTSVSLYTQY

clone_size: .
v_call: TRBV5-1
j_call: TRBJ1-2
cdr3_aa: ASSLHGTEYGYT

clone_size: .
v_call: TRBV29-1
j_call: TRBJ1-2
cdr3_aa: SVVPTGKPKGYT

clone_size: .
v_call: TRBV7-3
j_call: TRBJ1-2
cdr3_aa: ASSSNRGSGYT

clone_size: .
v_call: TRBV27
j_call: TRBJ1-6
cdr3_aa: ASSFKGPDRENNSPLH

clone_size: .
v_call: TRBV30
j_call: TRBJ1-2
cdr3_aa: AWTRTGGSYGYT

clone_size: .
v_call: TRBV9
j_call: TRBJ2-3
cdr3_aa: ASSTSGDNTDTQY

clone_size: once
v_call: TRBV5-4
j_call: TRBJ1-3
cdr3_aa: ASSLDRGLSGNTIY

clone_size: .
v_call: TRBV30
j_call: TRBJ1-4
cdr3_aa: AWSRTGAEKLF

clone_size: .
v_call: TRBV6-6
j_call: TRBJ1-6
cdr3_aa: ASSTGKVSPLH

clone_size: .
v_call: TRBV21-1
j_call: TRBJ2-3
cdr3_aa: ASSKWAGGRAEDTQY